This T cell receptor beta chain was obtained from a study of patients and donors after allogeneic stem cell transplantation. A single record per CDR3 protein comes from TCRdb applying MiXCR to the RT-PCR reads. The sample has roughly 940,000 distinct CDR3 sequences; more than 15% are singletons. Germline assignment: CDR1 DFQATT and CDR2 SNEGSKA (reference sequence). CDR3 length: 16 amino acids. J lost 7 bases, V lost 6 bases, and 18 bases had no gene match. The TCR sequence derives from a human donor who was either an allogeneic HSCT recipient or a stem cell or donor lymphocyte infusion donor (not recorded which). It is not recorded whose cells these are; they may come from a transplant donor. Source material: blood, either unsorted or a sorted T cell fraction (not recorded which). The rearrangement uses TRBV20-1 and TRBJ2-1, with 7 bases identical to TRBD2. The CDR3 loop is CSAPRAGGRMYNEQFF. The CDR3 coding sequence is TGCAGTGCCCCAAGGGCCGGGGGGAGGATGTATAATGAGCAGTTCTTC.